The 7 T cell receptor beta chains given below trace back to one sample, sequenced in a study of cytomegalovirus exposure and HLA in healthy donors. Researchers ran the PCR with 60 Vbeta and 13 Jbeta primers. Generated by immunoSEQ multiplex PCR, the TCRdb table keeps only in-frame clones and is missing some. The profile shows approximately 180,000 clones, under 90% of them singletons. The sequenced sample consisted of PBMCs. Receptors originate from a man aged 25 to 40 in good health and CMV-seropositive.

Regarding this clone: One end of the junction does not line up with germline, which may come from a read error. This CDR3 is also generated by other DNA sequences in the sample. This chain joins TRBV19 and TRBJ1-2; a weak D match, TRBD1 (6 bases). The germline gives CDR1 LNHDA, CDR2 SQIVND (reference sequence). This CDR3 has 14 amino acids. CDR3: CASRPDRSPVGYTF. In DNA form, the CDR3 reads TGCGCCAGTAGGCCCGACAGGTCCCCTGTGGGCTACACCTTC. Drawing the rest from reference TRBV19 and TRBJ1-2, the complete variable domain is DGGITQSPKYLFRKEGQNVTLSCEQNLNHDAMYWYRQDPGQGLRLIYYSQIVNDFQKGDIAEGYSVSREKKESFPLTVTSAQKNPTAFYLCASRPDRSPVGYTFGSGTRLTVV.

The rearrangement uses TRBV7-9 and TRBJ1-1; TRBD1 aligns across 11 bases. The germline V gene has CDR1 SEHNR and CDR2 FQNEAQ (reference sequence). This CDR3 has 16 residues. V lost 6 bases, J lost 5 bases, and 11 bases stayed unmatched. The CDR3 coding sequence is TGTGCCAGCAGTGACCCACGGGACAGGGGGATGACTGAAGCTTTCTTT. This gives the protein CASSDPRDRGMTEAFF. The variable domain in full, completed from reference TRBV7-9 and TRBJ1-1, reads DTGVSQNPRHKITKRGQNVTFRCDPISEHNRLYWYRQTLGQGPEFLTYFQNEAQLEKSRLLSDRFSAERPKGSFSTLEIQRTEQGDSAMYLCASSDPRDRGMTEAFFGQGTRLTVV.

In the case of this clone: The junction shows a germline mismatch at one end, possibly a read error. V usage is TRBV7-9 and J usage is TRBJ1-4, with D maybe TRBD1 (5 bases). This CDR3 contains 16 residues. The germline gives CDR1 SEHNR, CDR2 FQNEAQ (reference sequence). The chain's CDR3 is CSSSNHPDRSNEKLFF. The CDR3 bases are TGTTCCAGCAGCAACCACCCCGACAGATCTAATGAAAAACTGTTTTTT.

This chain joins TRBV14 and TRBJ1-5, with 7 bases lining up with TRBD1. The CDR3 covers 18 residues. Trimming cost V 0 bases and J 0 bases; bases outside gene matches: 8. Germline-derived CDR1 and CDR2 are SGHDN and FVKESK. The CDR3 protein is CASSQDGGGPISNQPQHF. In nucleotides, the CDR3 is TGTGCCAGCAGCCAAGATGGAGGGGGCCCGATTAGCAATCAGCCCCAGCATTTT.

The rearrangement links TRBV14 to TRBJ2-1, with D possibly being TRBD2 (5 bases). This CDR3 has 16 amino acids. V was shortened by 5 bases and J by 2 bases, with 16 bases between the two germline ends. Germline V gene data show CDR1 as SGHDN and CDR2 as FVKESK. The CDR3 loop is CASSEVSGPPYNEQFF. CDR3 nucleotides: TGTGCCAGCAGCGAAGTCAGCGGCCCCCCCTACAATGAGCAGTTCTTC.

This rearrangement joins TRBV6-1 to TRBJ2-5, with TRBD1 as a possible D gene (6 bases). Between the trimmed V and J ends, which lost 3 bases and 4 bases, there was a span of 9 bases. The CDR3 extends over 13 amino acids. Germline V gene lookup returns CDR1 MNHNS and CDR2 SASEGT. CDR3 nucleotides: TGTGCCAGCAGTGATCGCAGGGGAGAGACCCAGTACTTC. It is translated as CASSDRRGETQYF.

This clone was counted a few times. Different DNA sequences within this sample yield the same CDR3. DNA for the CDR3: TGCGCCAGCAGCTTGGAACAGGGGAACTATGGCTACACCTTC. Protein: CASSLEQGNYGYTF. The chain recombines TRBV5-1 with TRBJ1-2; TRBD1 matches at 7 bases. V was pared by 0 bases and J by 2 bases, with 1 base of the junction left unmatched. CDR1 and CDR2 (germline): SGHRS, YFSETQ. This CDR3 is built from 14 residues.